Shown below are 13 T cell receptor beta chains from a single sample sequenced in a study of beta chain features in type 1 diabetes (dated by TCRdb to 2016 to 2019). The library relied on the immunoSEQ multiplex PCR assay. The High Capacity cDNA Reverse Transcription Kit was used to reverse transcribe all of the isolated RNA, meaning that expressed TCRB transcripts were what got sequenced. The table comes from immuneACCESS by way of TCRdb, which keeps in-frame sequences with V and J called. Part of the clones is missing from these tables; in studies checked, under half for an unresolved V gene and the rest for unknown reasons. In all, the sample holds under 150,000 clones, and 6.9% of those were seen once. The biggest ten clones account for approximately 1.5% of the sample. Sequencing used central memory CD4+ T cells from blood. Receptor source: a woman aged 30 to 39 in good health.

The chain recombines TRBV27 with TRBJ2-4, with 15 bases that match TRBD2. The germline gives CDR1 MNHEY, CDR2 SMNVEV (reference sequence). The CDR3 sequence is 18 residues long. J gave up 5 bases and V 7 bases, and 12 bases lay outside the gene matches. The CDR3 protein is CASTLTGLAGGEENIQYF. The CDR3 bases are TGTGCCAGCACTCTCACCGGACTAGCGGGAGGGGAAGAAAACATTCAGTACTTC.

The chain recombines TRBV5-1 with TRBJ1-5, with 10 bases identical to TRBD1. The CDR3 spans 14 residues. Trimming took 4 bases from V and 5 from J; bases not matched to a gene: 3. Per germline, CDR1 SGHRS and CDR2 YFSETQ. The CDR3 nucleotides read TGCGCCAGCAGCCCAGGACAGGGGGATCAGCCCCAGCATTTT. Translated: CASSPGQGDQPQHF.

This clone was observed a few times. The rearrangement joins TRBV7-3 to TRBJ2-2; 9 bases are shared with TRBD2. Germline CDR1 and CDR2: SGHTA and FQGTGA. J was trimmed by 6 bases and V by 5 bases; bases with no gene match: 10. CDR3 size: 16 residues. CDR3 DNA sequence: TGTGCCAGCAGCCTTTCTAGCGGGACTAACGCCGGGGAGCTGTTTTTT. It specifies CASSLSSGTNAGELFF.

This clone occurred a few times. V gene TRBV7-9 combines with J gene TRBJ2-1; D gene ambiguous. The CDR3 length is 15 residues. Germline CDR1 SEHNR, CDR2 FQNEAQ (reference sequence). V dropped 3 bases and J dropped 7 bases, with 16 bases sitting between them. For the CDR3, the DNA is TGTGCCAGCAGCTTCGGCGACTCCTACTCGAATGAGCAGTTCTTC. Amino acids: CASSFGDSYSNEQFF.

This clone was counted between two and nine times. This sequence joins TRBV2 and TRBJ2-1; weak D call: TRBD2 (5 bases). The V gene's germline CDR1 is SNHLY and CDR2 FYNNEI. The V end lost 7 bases, the J end lost 4 bases, and 17 bases lay between the germline ends. The CDR3 runs 15 residues. CDR3 sequence reads: CASKEAQTIYNEQFF. CDR3 DNA: TGTGCCAGCAAGGAGGCACAGACCATTTACAATGAGCAGTTCTTC.

The sample holds a few counts of this clone. This CDR3 reads CASRGVGTDSNQPQHF. DNA of the CDR3: TGTGCCAGTAGAGGAGTGGGGACAGATAGCAATCAGCCCCAGCATTTT. This chain joins TRBV19 and TRBJ1-5; 7 bases are shared with TRBD1. The CDR3 has 16 residues. Germline lookup yields CDR1 LNHDA and CDR2 SQIVND (reference sequence). With 6 bases clipped from V and 0 bases from J, the junction kept 8 bases outside the gene matches.

This clone appeared many times. The chain is built from TRBV7-9 and TRBJ2-6; the match to TRBD1 covers 9 bases. V was clipped by 5 bases and J by 4 bases; unmatched bases: 12. The CDR3 extends over 18 amino acids. The V gene's germline CDR1 is SEHNR and CDR2 FQNEAQ (reference sequence). As DNA, the CDR3 is TGTGCCAGCAGCCCTACAGGGGGCTTCTTACCCGGGGCCAACGTCCTGACTTTC. Translated, it gives CASSPTGGFLPGANVLTF.

The chain employs TRBV7-9 and TRBJ1-2; D remains unclear. This CDR3 spans 14 amino acids. Trimming took off 1 base at V and 3 bases at J, with 9 bases between the two ends. The germline V gene encodes CDR1 SEHNR and CDR2 FQNEAQ (reference sequence). The CDR3 nucleotides read TGTGCCAGCAGCTTAGGGAGGTCGGACTATGGCTACACCTTC. This gives the protein CASSLGRSDYGYTF.

A few counts support this clone. This sample also contains other DNA sequences that code for the same CDR3. The rearrangement uses TRBV6-1 and TRBJ1-5, with 7 bases identical to TRBD1. V lost 7 bases and J lost 2; bases outside the gene matches: 5. The length of the CDR3 is 14 residues. Germline CDR1 MNHNS, CDR2 SASEGT. The DNA of the CDR3 is TGTGCCAGCATCCGGACAGGAGGCAATCAGCCCCAGCATTTT. It translates to CASIRTGGNQPQHF.

This chain links TRBV28 with TRBJ2-1; 10 bases align to TRBD1. CDR3 length: 16 amino acids. J was trimmed by 2 bases and V by 5 bases; bases with no gene match: 6. Germline loops: CDR1 MDHEN, CDR2 SYDVKM. The CDR3, as DNA: TGTGCCAGCAGTCCTAGGGGGACAGGGGCCTACAATGAGCAGTTCTTC. It is translated as CASSPRGTGAYNEQFF.

This clone was seen more than once but under ten times. The V gene is TRBV2, the J gene TRBJ2-7; the match to TRBD2 covers 7 bases. Germline V gene sequence: CDR1 SNHLY, CDR2 FYNNEI. J was trimmed by 9 bases and V by 4 bases; bases with no gene match: 12. This CDR3 spans 14 amino acids. Written as DNA, the CDR3 is TGTGCCAGCAGTGCCAGCGGGAATAATGTGGGGCAGTACTTC. Translated: CASSASGNNVGQYF.

This clone was detected ten times or more. This chain links TRBV28 with TRBJ2-4; the D is unclear. V shed 11 bases and J shed 0 bases, with 11 bases lying between them. From germline, CDR1 is MDHEN and CDR2 SYDVKM. This CDR3 region has 13 residues. Here the CDR3 DNA reads TGTGCCCACGCTGAGGTAGCCAAAAACATTCAGTACTTC. Translation gives CAHAEVAKNIQYF.

This clone was observed a handful of times. The chain has TRBV7-2 and TRBJ2-2; no clear D. The CDR3 length is 14 residues. V lost 3 bases and J lost 7, with 12 bases in between. Germline assignment: CDR1 SGHTA and CDR2 FQGNSA. CDR3 protein: CASSLNTKNGELFF. Written as DNA, the CDR3 is TGTGCCAGCAGCTTGAATACTAAGAACGGGGAGCTGTTTTTT.